The rows below give T cell receptor beta chains drawn from one sample of a study of blood T cell repertoires in COVID-19. Some clones are missing from TCRdb's copy, which holds only in-frame ones; the method was immunoSEQ multiplex PCR. The sample holds roughly 100,000 clones; more than 85% are singletons and the top ten take approximately 2.9%. Sequenced sample: peripheral blood. The receptors shown here come from a man aged 50 to 59 with active or convalescent COVID-19. The CDR3 runs from the conserved cysteine through the conserved F or W. Each record gives: CDR3 length, clone size, J gene, D gene, V gene, CDR3 protein, CDR3 DNA. A D gene is named only where the DNA matches it firmly. Size values are once, few and many counts, or a class for expanded clones, and some rows have none.

15 | . | TRBJ2-5 | . | TRBV5-4 | CASSYDRGFQETQYF | TGTGCCAGCAGCTACGATCGCGGCTTCCAAGAGACCCAGTACTTC
12 | . | TRBJ2-5 | . | TRBV10-3 | CAIGGDQETQYF | TGTGCCATCGGCGGGGATCAAGAGACCCAGTACTTC
15 | . | TRBJ1-4 | . | TRBV15 | CATSSPGTRDEKLFF | TGTGCCACCAGCAGTCCCGGGACTCGGGATGAAAAACTGTTTTTT
19 | . | TRBJ2-5 | TRBD2 | TRBV28 | CASSHLGLAGGLDVETQYF | TGTGCCAGCAGCCACCTGGGACTAGCGGGGGGGCTAGACGTGGAGACCCAGTACTTC
18 | . | TRBJ1-3 | TRBD1 | TRBV11-2 | CASSHPGQGALSGNTIYF | TGTGCCAGCAGTCATCCGGGACAGGGGGCACTCTCTGGAAACACCATATATTTT
14 | . | TRBJ2-5 | . | TRBV10-1 | CASSVRVGEETQYF | TGCGCCAGCAGTGTCAGGGTAGGCGAAGAGACCCAGTACTTC
17 | . | TRBJ2-5 | TRBD2 | TRBV24-1 | CATSDSGGTSGQETQYF | TGTGCCACCAGTGATTCAGGCGGGACTAGCGGGCAAGAGACCCAGTACTTC
15 | . | TRBJ1-1 | TRBD1 | TRBV5-1 | CASCTGGAEDTEAFF | TGCGCCAGCTGCACAGGGGGCGCGGAGGACACTGAAGCTTTCTTT
15 | . | TRBJ1-2 | TRBD1 | TRBV6-6 | CASGDRVKANYGYTF | TGTGCCAGCGGGGACAGGGTAAAAGCTAACTATGGCTACACCTTC
15 | . | TRBJ1-2 | TRBD1 | TRBV5-4 | CASSLFEGAGYGYTF | TGTGCCAGCAGCTTGTTTGAGGGGGCAGGCTATGGCTACACCTTC
14 | once | TRBJ2-3 | TRBD1 | TRBV30 | CAGRGTGGTDTQYF | TGTGCCGGAAGGGGGACAGGGGGCACAGATACGCAGTATTTT
14 | . | TRBJ1-5 | . | TRBV2 | CASSARTQNQPQHF | TGTGCCAGCAGTGCCAGGACACAGAATCAGCCCCAGCATTTT
14 | . | TRBJ2-2 | . | TRBV27 | CASSLRLNTGELFF | TGTGCCAGCAGTTTGAGGCTAAACACCGGGGAGCTGTTTTTT
15 | . | TRBJ1-6 | . | TRBV15 | CATSRDGGEASPLHF | TGTGCCACCAGCAGAGACGGCGGAGAGGCTTCACCCCTCCACTTT
13 | . | TRBJ1-3 | . | TRBV9 | CASRQGSENTIYF | TGTGCCAGCAGGCAGGGTTCCGAAAACACCATATATTTT
15 | . | TRBJ2-1 | . | TRBV6-5 | CASGRTGTWNNEQFF | TGTGCCAGCGGTCGAACCGGGACTTGGAACAATGAGCAGTTCTTC
16 | . | TRBJ1-5 | . | TRBV10-3 | CAISELESQGNQPQHF | TGTGCCATCAGTGAGTTAGAGTCACAGGGAAATCAGCCCCAGCATTTT
15 | . | TRBJ2-7 | . | TRBV29-1 | CSVGANRLRAFEQYF | TGCAGCGTTGGGGCTAACAGGCTCCGGGCCTTCGAGCAGTACTTC
13 | . | TRBJ2-5 | TRBD1 | TRBV10-1 | CASSRTGQETQYF | TGCGCCAGCAGCCGGACAGGTCAAGAGACCCAGTACTTC
14 | . | TRBJ2-7 | . | TRBV2 | CASMAGLATYEQYF | TGTGCCAGCATGGCCGGATTAGCTACCTACGAGCAGTACTTC
16 | . | TRBJ2-7 | TRBD1 | TRBV7-9 | CASSRDEGTVVYEQYF | TGTGCCAGCAGCAGGGACGAAGGGACAGTCGTCTACGAGCAGTACTTC
14 | . | TRBJ1-3 | . | TRBV5-5 | CASSLGGRSDTIYF | TGTGCCAGCAGCTTGGGGGGCCGAAGTGACACCATATATTTT
14 | . | TRBJ2-5 | TRBD2 | TRBV11-2 | CASSLGLAVETQYF | TGTGCCAGCAGCCTGGGACTAGCAGTTGAGACCCAGTACTTC
15 | . | TRBJ1-1 | TRBD1 | TRBV7-9 | CASSGPGTDDAEAFF | TGTGCCAGCAGCGGACCCGGGACAGATGACGCTGAAGCTTTCTTT
15 | . | TRBJ2-3 | . | TRBV11-2 | CASSFGLANTDTQYF | TGTGCCAGCAGCTTTGGGTTAGCTAATACAGATACGCAGTATTTT
15 | . | TRBJ1-1 | . | TRBV10-2 | CASSDGHGRNTEAFF | TGCGCCAGCAGTGATGGGCATGGGAGGAACACTGAAGCTTTCTTT
15 | . | TRBJ1-2 | TRBD1 | TRBV5-1 | CASSRGTGVDYGYTF | TGCGCCAGCAGCAGAGGGACAGGGGTGGACTATGGCTACACCTTC
15 | few | TRBJ2-1 | TRBD1 | TRBV5-1 | CASSLSQGAGNEQFF | TGCGCCAGCAGCTTGAGTCAGGGGGCGGGTAATGAGCAGTTCTTC
15 | few | TRBJ1-3 | TRBD1 | TRBV7-2 | CASSSHRDRGNTIYF | TGTGCCAGCAGCTCACACCGGGACAGAGGAAACACCATATATTTT
15 | . | TRBJ1-4 | . | TRBV3-1/TRBV3-2 | CASSQVRGSGEKLFF | TGTGCCAGCAGCCAAGTAAGGGGGTCAGGTGAAAAACTGTTTTTT